This passage covers 12 T cell receptor beta chains from one sample sequenced in a study of blood T cell repertoires in COVID-19. Sequencing was performed with immunoSEQ multiplex PCR; in TCRdb, only in-frame clones are kept and a portion is missing. Of 650,000 to 800,000 clones in the sample, approximately 90% were seen once. Sequenced: peripheral blood. The receptor source for this set is a woman aged 18-29 years with acute or convalescent COVID-19.

The CDR3, as DNA: TGTGCCAGCAGCCGCTGGACAGGGCGGGCCACTGAAGCTTTCTTT. Amino acids: CASSRWTGRATEAFF. This chain joins TRBV5-8 and TRBJ1-1; 8 bases are shared with TRBD1. Germline V CDR1 and CDR2: SGHTS, YDEGEE. The CDR3 sequence is 15 residues long. Trimming removed 4 bases from V and 4 bases from J; junction bases left unmatched: 9.

This chain connects TRBV5-8 to TRBJ2-2, with D perhaps TRBD1 (6 bases). This CDR3 region has 14 residues. Germline V gene data show CDR1 as SGHTS and CDR2 as YDEGEE. Trimming pared 5 bases from V and 6 bases from J, leaving 14 bases between. As DNA, the CDR3 is TGTGCCAGCAGGTCCGGGACACAACCCGGGGAGCTGTTTTTT. Protein product: CASRSGTQPGELFF.

The rearrangement links TRBV24-1 to TRBJ1-2; no definite D call. The length of the CDR3 is 13 residues. Germline loops: CDR1 KGHDR, CDR2 SFDVKD. Trimming stripped 3 bases from V and 2 bases from J, with 6 bases between. The CDR3 protein is CATSDPLNYGYTF. The CDR3 coding sequence is TGTGCCACCAGTGATCCCCTAAACTATGGCTACACCTTC.

The chain employs TRBV6-2 or TRBV6-3 and TRBJ1-2, with D tentatively TRBD1 (5 bases). V was trimmed by 2 bases and J by 5 bases, leaving 15 bases between them. This CDR3 has 15 residues. CDR1 and CDR2 (germline): MNHEY, SVGEGT. CDR3 in DNA: TGTGCCAGCAGTTACGAAGGCACAGGCGGATATGGCTACACCTTC. As protein: CASSYEGTGGYGYTF.

V is TRBV7-8 and J is TRBJ1-5; a possible D gene is TRBD1 (6 bases). The CDR3 is 15 amino acids. Deletions cut 4 bases from V and 4 bases from J, with 14 bases between. Germline-derived CDR1 and CDR2 are SGHVS and FQNEAQ. CDR3 bases: TGTGCCAGCAGCTCCTACGACAGGCCGAATCAGCCCCAGCATTTT. It is translated as CASSSYDRPNQPQHF.

V is TRBV7-9 and J is TRBJ2-1; 11 nucleotides match TRBD2. V gave up 6 bases and J gave up 5 bases; unmatched junction bases: 6. CDR3 length equals 15 residues. CDR1 is SEHNR and CDR2 is FQNEAQ in the germline V gene (reference sequence). As DNA, the CDR3 is TGTGCCAGCAGAGCCGTAGCGGGGGGGAACAATGAGCAGTTCTTC. Translating gives CASRAVAGGNNEQFF.

The J gene is TRBJ1-2, the V gene TRBV9; TRBD1 might be the D (5 bases). There are 16 residues in the CDR3. Germline assignment: CDR1 SGDLS and CDR2 YYNGEE. The ends were cut back, 3 bases at V and 4 bases at J, with 19 bases in the middle. CDR3 in DNA: TGTGCCAGCAGCGGCGTCGGACAAGCCTCTGGCTATGGCTACACCTTC. This encodes CASSGVGQASGYGYTF.

This sequence joins TRBV4-1 and TRBJ1-5, with 8 bases matching TRBD1. Germline V CDR1 and CDR2: MGHRA, YSYEKL. The CDR3 length is 15 residues. V dropped 3 bases and J dropped 7; count of bases not matched to a gene: 8. The chain's CDR3 is CASSHADREGQPQHF. CDR3 nucleotides: TGCGCCAGCAGCCATGCGGACAGGGAGGGGCAGCCCCAGCATTTT.

The chain uses TRBV2 and TRBJ1-1, with D possibly TRBD1 on 6 matching bases. CDR3 length: 15 residues. V was clipped by 6 bases and J by 11 bases, with 25 bases between them. CDR1 and CDR2 from the germline V gene are SNHLY and FYNNEI. CDR3 region: CASSPRLGARKGAFF. In DNA, the CDR3 is TGTGCCAGCAGCCCCCGACTGGGGGCGCGGAAAGGGGCTTTCTTT.

J is TRBJ2-2 and V is TRBV7-9; 11 bases align to TRBD2. The CDR3 is 16 amino acids. CDR1 and CDR2 from the germline V gene are SEHNR and FQNEAQ (reference sequence). The trim removed 7 bases at V and 2 bases at J, leaving 6 bases unmatched. The CDR3, as DNA: TGTGCCAGCACCCCTGGACTAGCGGGTAACACCGGGGAGCTGTTTTTT. Its translation: CASTPGLAGNTGELFF.

The chain uses TRBV7-3 and TRBJ2-1, with 8 bases identical to TRBD2. J gave up 5 bases and V 5 bases, and 14 bases lay outside the gene matches. Germline lookup yields CDR1 SGHTA and CDR2 FQGTGA. The CDR3 runs to 17 residues. CDR3 DNA: TGTGCCAGCAGCCTAGCCGCCCCAGCGGGGGCCGACAATGAGCAGTTCTTC. It codes for CASSLAAPAGADNEQFF.

This chain connects TRBV19 to TRBJ1-2; 8 nucleotides align to TRBD1. Trimming at V came to 2 bases and at J to 8 bases, leaving 7 bases not matched to a gene. The CDR3 extends over 14 amino acids. CDR1 and CDR2 from the germline V gene are LNHDA and SQIVND (reference sequence). The CDR3 coding sequence is TGTGCCAGTAGTATAAGGGACAGGACAAACGGCTACACCTTC. As protein: CASSIRDRTNGYTF.